A selection of T cell receptor beta chains follows, all from one sample in a study of Ad26.COV2.S vaccination and SARS-CoV-2 variants. Here immunoSEQ multiplex PCR was the method, and the copy in TCRdb shows in-frame clones only, minus some. Among some 390,000 clones listed, 89% were seen once. Sample: peripheral blood, taken in a trial of Ad26.COV2.S vaccine versus placebo. The receptors shown here come from a person aged 18 to 65 who received the Ad26.COV2.S COVID-19 vaccine or a placebo. The CDR3 runs from the conserved cysteine through the conserved F or W. A D gene is named only where the DNA matches it firmly. The listing skips clone size in some rows; elsewhere it reads once, few, many or a size class.

d_call: NA; j_call: TRBJ2-2; v_call: TRBV12-3/TRBV12-4; clone_size: NA; cdr3_nt: TGTGCCAGCAGTTTAATCGGGGAGCTGTTTTTT; cdr3_aa: CASSLIGELFF
d_call: NA; j_call: TRBJ1-2; v_call: TRBV12-3/TRBV12-4; clone_size: NA; cdr3_nt: TGTGCCAGCAGGGAGACACACTCCTATGGCTACACCTTC; cdr3_aa: CASRETHSYGYTF
d_call: TRBD1; j_call: TRBJ2-7; v_call: TRBV30; clone_size: NA; cdr3_nt: TGTGCCTGGAGTAAAGGAGCAGGGGGTGTAGTTCCGACCGAGCAGTACTTC; cdr3_aa: CAWSKGAGGVVPTEQYF
d_call: TRBD2; j_call: TRBJ2-3; v_call: TRBV2; clone_size: NA; cdr3_nt: TGTGCCAGCAGTGAAGAAACCGGGGGGGAGTATTTT; cdr3_aa: CASSEETGGEYF
d_call: NA; j_call: TRBJ1-6; v_call: TRBV5-1; clone_size: NA; cdr3_nt: TGCGCCAGCAGCTTAGAGGGCCAGGGAGATAATTCACCCCTCCACTTT; cdr3_aa: CASSLEGQGDNSPLHF
d_call: TRBD2; j_call: TRBJ2-1; v_call: TRBV5-1; clone_size: NA; cdr3_nt: TGCGCCAGCAGCCCCGTGGGCACGACTAGCGGGTCAGGCTCCTACAATGAGCAGTTCTTC; cdr3_aa: CASSPVGTTSGSGSYNEQFF
d_call: TRBD2; j_call: TRBJ2-5; v_call: TRBV6-4; clone_size: NA; cdr3_nt: TGTGCCAGCAGTGAACTAGCGGGAGAGACCCAGTACTTC; cdr3_aa: CASSELAGETQYF
d_call: NA; j_call: TRBJ1-3; v_call: TRBV6-8; clone_size: NA; cdr3_nt: TGTGCCAGCAGTTATTTCAACTCGGGTGGCAGCAGAAACACCATATATTTT; cdr3_aa: CASSYFNSGGSRNTIYF
d_call: TRBD1; j_call: TRBJ1-5; v_call: TRBV30; clone_size: NA; cdr3_nt: TGTGCCTGGAGCAGGGGGGGCGGTCAGCCCCAGCATTTT; cdr3_aa: CAWSRGGGQPQHF
d_call: NA; j_call: TRBJ1-5; v_call: TRBV5-5; clone_size: NA; cdr3_nt: TGTGCCAGCAGCTTGGAGACAACTAGCAATCAGCCCCAGCATTTT; cdr3_aa: CASSLETTSNQPQHF
d_call: NA; j_call: TRBJ1-5; v_call: TRBV19; clone_size: NA; cdr3_nt: TGTGCCAGTAGTAGAACGGACAGATTGGGTCAGCCCCAGCATTTT; cdr3_aa: CASSRTDRLGQPQHF
d_call: NA; j_call: TRBJ1-1; v_call: TRBV6-5; clone_size: NA; cdr3_nt: TGTGCCAGCAAAAGGACCGATCACACTGAAGCTTTCTTT; cdr3_aa: CASKRTDHTEAFF
d_call: NA; j_call: TRBJ1-2; v_call: TRBV10-3; clone_size: NA; cdr3_nt: TGTGCCATCACGGGGGAGGCGAACTATGGCTACACCTTC; cdr3_aa: CAITGEANYGYTF
d_call: NA; j_call: TRBJ2-3; v_call: TRBV4-3; clone_size: NA; cdr3_nt: TGCGCCAGCAGCCTCAGTGGGCTTACACTGGATACGCAGTATTTT; cdr3_aa: CASSLSGLTLDTQYF
d_call: NA; j_call: TRBJ2-1; v_call: TRBV18; clone_size: once; cdr3_nt: TGTGCCAGCTCACCAAGGGGGTACGAAGCGTTTTACAATGAGCAGTTCTTC; cdr3_aa: CASSPRGYEAFYNEQFF
d_call: TRBD2; j_call: TRBJ2-1; v_call: TRBV13; clone_size: NA; cdr3_nt: TGTGCCAGCAGCTTTTCCCCATGGACTAGCGAGGGATACAATGAGCAGTTCTTC; cdr3_aa: CASSFSPWTSEGYNEQFF
d_call: NA; j_call: TRBJ2-1; v_call: TRBV10-3; clone_size: NA; cdr3_nt: TGTGCCATCAGTGAGTCGAAGGTAGCGTGGCAAAATGAGCAGTTCTTC; cdr3_aa: CAISESKVAWQNEQFF
d_call: NA; j_call: TRBJ2-1; v_call: TRBV18; clone_size: NA; cdr3_nt: TGTGCCAGCTCACCTGATCAGACTACCTACAATGAGCAGTTCTTC; cdr3_aa: CASSPDQTTYNEQFF
d_call: NA; j_call: TRBJ2-1; v_call: TRBV19; clone_size: once; cdr3_nt: TGTGCCAGTAGTATGTGGGAGGGGGCGTTATACAATGAGCAGTTCTTC; cdr3_aa: CASSMWEGALYNEQFF
d_call: TRBD1; j_call: TRBJ2-2; v_call: TRBV29-1; clone_size: NA; cdr3_nt: TGCGGAACAGGGGCACGGAGCACCGGGGAGCTGTTTTTT; cdr3_aa: CGTGARSTGELFF
d_call: TRBD1; j_call: TRBJ2-5; v_call: TRBV13; clone_size: NA; cdr3_nt: TGTGCCAGCAGTGGGGGACAGGGGGCTTGGGAGACCCAGTACTTC; cdr3_aa: CASSGGQGAWETQYF
d_call: NA; j_call: TRBJ2-1; v_call: TRBV5-4; clone_size: once; cdr3_nt: TGTGCCAGCAGCTTGTCGCGGATGAGTTACAATGAGCAGTTCTTC; cdr3_aa: CASSLSRMSYNEQFF
d_call: TRBD2; j_call: TRBJ2-2; v_call: TRBV6-5; clone_size: NA; cdr3_nt: TGTGCCAGCAGCTGGACTAGGTATACCGGGGAGCTGTTTTTT; cdr3_aa: CASSWTRYTGELFF
d_call: TRBD1; j_call: TRBJ2-7; v_call: TRBV5-1; clone_size: NA; cdr3_nt: TGCGCCAGCAGCCCCGGACAGGGGGCCTACGAGCAGTACTTC; cdr3_aa: CASSPGQGAYEQYF
d_call: TRBD2; j_call: TRBJ2-1; v_call: TRBV18; clone_size: NA; cdr3_nt: TGTGCCAGCTCACCCCTGGGGCTAGCGGTACCGAATGAGCAGTTCTTC; cdr3_aa: CASSPLGLAVPNEQFF
d_call: NA; j_call: TRBJ2-5; v_call: TRBV5-1; clone_size: NA; cdr3_nt: TGCGCCAGCAGCTTGGGAGAGGGAGAGACCCAGTACTTC; cdr3_aa: CASSLGEGETQYF
d_call: NA; j_call: TRBJ1-1; v_call: TRBV27; clone_size: NA; cdr3_nt: TGTGCCAGCAGTTCCCCATTAGTCACTGAAGCTTTCTTT; cdr3_aa: CASSSPLVTEAFF
d_call: NA; j_call: TRBJ2-7; v_call: TRBV10-3; clone_size: NA; cdr3_nt: TGTGCCATCAGTGAGCGGCCCGGAGGTATGTCCTACGAGCAGTACTTC; cdr3_aa: CAISERPGGMSYEQYF
d_call: TRBD1; j_call: TRBJ2-7; v_call: TRBV4-2; clone_size: NA; cdr3_nt: TGTGCCAGCGCCAAGGAAGGGGTACAGGGGGCAAGTGAGCAGTACTTC; cdr3_aa: CASAKEGVQGASEQYF
d_call: NA; j_call: TRBJ1-5; v_call: TRBV19; clone_size: NA; cdr3_nt: TGTGCCAGTAGTATAGCACGCGCCCGTTTCGATCAGCCCCAGCATTTT; cdr3_aa: CASSIARARFDQPQHF
d_call: TRBD2; j_call: TRBJ2-3; v_call: TRBV2; clone_size: NA; cdr3_nt: TGTGCCAGCAATGACCCCGGAACTAGCGGCACAGATACGCAGTATTTT; cdr3_aa: CASNDPGTSGTDTQYF
d_call: TRBD1; j_call: TRBJ1-1; v_call: TRBV18; clone_size: NA; cdr3_nt: TGTGCCAGCTCACCACGTCCGGACAGGGGGAGAGCTGAAGCTTTCTTT; cdr3_aa: CASSPRPDRGRAEAFF
d_call: NA; j_call: TRBJ1-6; v_call: TRBV5-4; clone_size: NA; cdr3_nt: TGTGCCAGCAGCTCCGGACGGGCTGATGTGGGTTCACCCCTCCACTTT; cdr3_aa: CASSSGRADVGSPLHF
d_call: NA; j_call: TRBJ2-1; v_call: TRBV11-3; clone_size: once; cdr3_nt: TGTGCCAGCAGCTTGGGATTGAATGTCCATGAGCAGTTCTTC; cdr3_aa: CASSLGLNVHEQFF
d_call: TRBD1; j_call: TRBJ1-5; v_call: TRBV27; clone_size: NA; cdr3_nt: TGTGCCAGCAGTCCAGGACAGGGGACGAGTCAGCCCCAGCATTTT; cdr3_aa: CASSPGQGTSQPQHF
d_call: NA; j_call: TRBJ1-5; v_call: TRBV11-3; clone_size: NA; cdr3_nt: TGTGCCAGCAGCTTATCTCACGGAGGGAATCAGCCCCAGCATTTT; cdr3_aa: CASSLSHGGNQPQHF
d_call: NA; j_call: TRBJ1-1; v_call: TRBV11-2; clone_size: NA; cdr3_nt: TGTGCCAGCAGCTCGTACACTGAAGCTTTCTTT; cdr3_aa: CASSSYTEAFF
d_call: TRBD1; j_call: TRBJ2-5; v_call: TRBV30; clone_size: NA; cdr3_nt: TGTGCCTGTGACAGGGCATACTTACGGACCCAGTACTTC; cdr3_aa: CACDRAYLRTQYF
d_call: NA; j_call: TRBJ2-1; v_call: TRBV18; clone_size: NA; cdr3_nt: TGTGCCAGCTCACCACCGATTGGTGGGAGCAATGAGCAGTTCTTC; cdr3_aa: CASSPPIGGSNEQFF
d_call: TRBD1; j_call: TRBJ2-5; v_call: TRBV29-1; clone_size: NA; cdr3_nt: TGCAGCGTGGGGGACAGGGGGAGAGAGACCCAGTACTTC; cdr3_aa: CSVGDRGRETQYF
d_call: TRBD2; j_call: TRBJ2-3; v_call: TRBV9; clone_size: once; cdr3_nt: TGTGCCAGCAGCGTCACGGCAGCTAGCGGGTTGGGGGATACGCAGTATTTT; cdr3_aa: CASSVTAASGLGDTQYF
d_call: TRBD2; j_call: TRBJ2-1; v_call: TRBV20-1; clone_size: NA; cdr3_nt: TGCAGTGCTAGTCCGAGGGAGGGCCGGCGTGAGCAGTTCTTC; cdr3_aa: CSASPREGRREQFF
d_call: NA; j_call: TRBJ2-5; v_call: TRBV11-3; clone_size: NA; cdr3_nt: TGTGCCAGCAGCTACCCAGCGGCGGCTCGATTCGAGGCCGTACAAGAGACCCAGTACTTC; cdr3_aa: CASSYPAAARFEAVQETQYF
d_call: TRBD1; j_call: TRBJ2-2; v_call: TRBV2; clone_size: NA; cdr3_nt: TGTGCCAGCAGGGGACAGGCTAACACCGGGGAGCTGTTTTTT; cdr3_aa: CASRGQANTGELFF
d_call: TRBD2; j_call: TRBJ2-3; v_call: TRBV28; clone_size: NA; cdr3_nt: TGTGCCAGCAGTGAGTTCGGGACTAGCAAGACAGATACGCAGTATTTT; cdr3_aa: CASSEFGTSKTDTQYF
d_call: NA; j_call: TRBJ2-2; v_call: TRBV12-5; clone_size: NA; cdr3_nt: TGTGCTAGTACTAAACTCAACACCGGGGAGCTGTTTTTT; cdr3_aa: CASTKLNTGELFF
d_call: TRBD1; j_call: TRBJ1-4; v_call: TRBV5-4; clone_size: few; cdr3_nt: TGTGCCAGCAGCCCGGGACAGGATGCAACTAATGAAAAACTGTTTTTT; cdr3_aa: CASSPGQDATNEKLFF
d_call: TRBD2; j_call: TRBJ2-3; v_call: TRBV25-1; clone_size: NA; cdr3_nt: TGTGCCAGCAGTGGTAGCGGGAGGGGGACAGATACGCAGTATTTT; cdr3_aa: CASSGSGRGTDTQYF
d_call: NA; j_call: TRBJ2-7; v_call: TRBV7-8; clone_size: NA; cdr3_nt: TGTGCCAGCAGCTTCACCGACACAGGGTTACACGAGCAGTACTTC; cdr3_aa: CASSFTDTGLHEQYF
d_call: TRBD1; j_call: TRBJ1-2; v_call: TRBV28; clone_size: NA; cdr3_nt: TGTGCCAGCAGTTCCCCCGGACAGGGGGCCCTCTATGGCTACACCTTC; cdr3_aa: CASSSPGQGALYGYTF
d_call: TRBD2; j_call: TRBJ2-7; v_call: TRBV18; clone_size: NA; cdr3_nt: TGTGCCAGCTCAAAAGGGACTACCTACGAGCAGTACTTC; cdr3_aa: CASSKGTTYEQYF